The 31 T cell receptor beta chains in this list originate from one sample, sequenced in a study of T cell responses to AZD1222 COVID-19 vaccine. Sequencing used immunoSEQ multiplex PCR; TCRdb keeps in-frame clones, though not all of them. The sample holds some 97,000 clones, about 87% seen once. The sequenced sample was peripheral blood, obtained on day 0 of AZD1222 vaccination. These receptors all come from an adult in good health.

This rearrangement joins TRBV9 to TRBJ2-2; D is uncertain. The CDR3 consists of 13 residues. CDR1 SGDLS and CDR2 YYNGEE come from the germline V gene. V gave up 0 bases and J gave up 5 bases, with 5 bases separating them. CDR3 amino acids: CASSVVVTGELFF. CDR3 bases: TGTGCCAGCAGCGTAGTCGTAACCGGGGAGCTGTTTTTT.

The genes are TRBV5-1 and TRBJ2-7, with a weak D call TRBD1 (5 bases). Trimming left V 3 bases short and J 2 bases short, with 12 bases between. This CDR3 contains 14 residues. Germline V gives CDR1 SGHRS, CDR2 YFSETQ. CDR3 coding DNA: TGCGCCAGCAGCTACCAGGGCGGTACCTACGAGCAGTACTTC. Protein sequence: CASSYQGGTYEQYF. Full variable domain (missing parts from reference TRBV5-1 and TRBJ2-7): KAGVTQTPRYLIKTRGQQVTLSCSPISGHRSVSWYQQTPGQGLQFLFEYFSETQRNKGNFPGRFSGRQFSNSRSEMNVSTLELGDSALYLCASSYQGGTYEQYFGPGTRLTVT.

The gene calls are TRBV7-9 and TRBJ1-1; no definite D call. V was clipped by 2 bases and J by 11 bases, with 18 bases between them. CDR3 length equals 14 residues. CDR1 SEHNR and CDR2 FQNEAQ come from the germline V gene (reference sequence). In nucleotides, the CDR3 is TGTGCCAGCAGCTTAATCCCCGAACAGCTTGGGGCTTTCTTT. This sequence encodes CASSLIPEQLGAFF.

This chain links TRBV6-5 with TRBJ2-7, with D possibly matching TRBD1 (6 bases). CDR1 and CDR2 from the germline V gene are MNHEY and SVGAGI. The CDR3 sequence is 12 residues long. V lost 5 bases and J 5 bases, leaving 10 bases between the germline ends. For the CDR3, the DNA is TGTGCCAGCAGTAACAGGGTCCACGAGCAGTACTTC. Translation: CASSNRVHEQYF.

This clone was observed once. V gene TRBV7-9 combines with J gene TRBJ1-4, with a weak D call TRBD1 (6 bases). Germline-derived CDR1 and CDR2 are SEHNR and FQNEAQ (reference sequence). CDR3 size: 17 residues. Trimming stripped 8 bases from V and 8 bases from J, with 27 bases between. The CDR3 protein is CASGKQGRGVGNEKLFF. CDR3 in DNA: TGTGCCAGCGGGAAACAGGGACGGGGGGTCGGGAACGAAAAACTGTTTTTT.

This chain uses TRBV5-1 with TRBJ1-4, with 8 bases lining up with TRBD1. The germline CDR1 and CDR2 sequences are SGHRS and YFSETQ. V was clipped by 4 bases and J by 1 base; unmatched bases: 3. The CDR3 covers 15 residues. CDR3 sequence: CASSLGTGTNEKLFF. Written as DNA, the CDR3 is TGCGCCAGCAGCCTGGGGACAGGAACTAATGAAAAACTGTTTTTT.

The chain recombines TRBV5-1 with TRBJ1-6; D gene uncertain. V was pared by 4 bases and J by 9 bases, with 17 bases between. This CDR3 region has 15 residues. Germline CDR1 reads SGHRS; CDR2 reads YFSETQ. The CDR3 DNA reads TGCGCCAGCAGCGCTGGACTCCTTTATGGTTCACCCCTCCACTTT. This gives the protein CASSAGLLYGSPLHF.

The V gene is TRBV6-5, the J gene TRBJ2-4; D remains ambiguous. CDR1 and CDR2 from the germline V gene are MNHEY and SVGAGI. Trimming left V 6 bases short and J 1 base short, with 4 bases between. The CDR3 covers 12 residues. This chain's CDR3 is CASRGAKNIQYF. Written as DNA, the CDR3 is TGTGCCAGCAGGGGCGCCAAAAACATTCAGTACTTC.

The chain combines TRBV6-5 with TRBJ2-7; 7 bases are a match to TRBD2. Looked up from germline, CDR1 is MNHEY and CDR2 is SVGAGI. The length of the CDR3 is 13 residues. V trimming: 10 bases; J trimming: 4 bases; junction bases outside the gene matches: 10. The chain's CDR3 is CAIITREGYEQYF. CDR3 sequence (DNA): TGTGCCATCATCACGAGGGAGGGTTACGAGCAGTACTTC.

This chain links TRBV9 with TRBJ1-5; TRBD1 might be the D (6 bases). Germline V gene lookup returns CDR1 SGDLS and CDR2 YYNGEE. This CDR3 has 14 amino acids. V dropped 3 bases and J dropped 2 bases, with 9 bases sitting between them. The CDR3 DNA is TGTGCCAGCAGCGCCAGGGGCGGCAATCAGCCCCAGCATTTT. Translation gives CASSARGGNQPQHF.

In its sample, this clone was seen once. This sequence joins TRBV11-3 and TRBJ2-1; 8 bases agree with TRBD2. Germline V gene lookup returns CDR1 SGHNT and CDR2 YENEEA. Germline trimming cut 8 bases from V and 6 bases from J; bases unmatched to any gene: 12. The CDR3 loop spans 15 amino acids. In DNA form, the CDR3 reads TGTGCCAGCCGACCCACTAGCGGCAGCGTCAATGAGCAGTTCTTC. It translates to CASRPTSGSVNEQFF.

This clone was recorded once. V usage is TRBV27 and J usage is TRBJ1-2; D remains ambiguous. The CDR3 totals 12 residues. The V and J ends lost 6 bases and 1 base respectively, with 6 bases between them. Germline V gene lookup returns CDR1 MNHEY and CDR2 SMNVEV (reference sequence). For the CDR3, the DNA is TGTGCCAGCAGGGGGATTAACTATGGCTACACCTTC. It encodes CASRGINYGYTF.

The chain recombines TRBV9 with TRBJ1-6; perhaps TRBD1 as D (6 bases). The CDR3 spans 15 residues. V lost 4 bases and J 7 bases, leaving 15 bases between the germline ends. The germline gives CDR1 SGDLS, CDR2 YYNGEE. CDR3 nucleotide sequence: TGTGCCAGCAGCAGAGGACAGCCCGCAAATTCACCCCTCCACTTT. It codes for CASSRGQPANSPLHF.

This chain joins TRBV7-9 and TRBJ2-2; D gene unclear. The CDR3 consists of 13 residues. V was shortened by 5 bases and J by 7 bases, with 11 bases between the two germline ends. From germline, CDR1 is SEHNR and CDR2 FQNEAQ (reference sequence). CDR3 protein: CASSPTFFGELFF. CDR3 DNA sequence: TGTGCCAGCAGCCCGACTTTCTTCGGGGAGCTGTTTTTT.

The CDR3 loop is CASSSYASGSSYNEQFF. DNA for the CDR3: TGTGCCAGCAGCTCGTATGCAAGCGGGAGTTCCTACAATGAGCAGTTCTTC. The chain has TRBV7-3 and TRBJ2-1; 8 bases fit TRBD2. This CDR3 has 17 residues. The germline gives CDR1 SGHTA, CDR2 FQGTGA. After removal of 4 bases from V and 1 base from J, the junction contained 9 bases not matched to a gene.

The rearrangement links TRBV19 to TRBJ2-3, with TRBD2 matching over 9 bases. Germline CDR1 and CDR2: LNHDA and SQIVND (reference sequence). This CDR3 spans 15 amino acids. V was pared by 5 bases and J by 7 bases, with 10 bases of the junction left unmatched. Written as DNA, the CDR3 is TGTGCCAGTAGTCCAACAGCGGGAGGAGTGAATACGCAGTATTTT. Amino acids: CASSPTAGGVNTQYF.

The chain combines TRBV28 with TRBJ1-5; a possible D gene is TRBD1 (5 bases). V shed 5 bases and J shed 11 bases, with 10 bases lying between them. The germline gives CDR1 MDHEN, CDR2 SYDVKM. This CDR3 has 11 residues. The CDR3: CASSRGTTQHF. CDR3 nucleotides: TGTGCCAGCAGTCGTGGGACGACCCAGCATTTT.

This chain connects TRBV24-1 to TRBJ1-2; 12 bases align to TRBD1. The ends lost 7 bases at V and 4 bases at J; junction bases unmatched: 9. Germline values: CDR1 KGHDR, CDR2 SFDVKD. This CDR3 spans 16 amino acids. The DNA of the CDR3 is TGTGCCACCAGCCTCGGGACAGGGGGCGCATCCTATGGCTACACCTTC. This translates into CATSLGTGGASYGYTF.

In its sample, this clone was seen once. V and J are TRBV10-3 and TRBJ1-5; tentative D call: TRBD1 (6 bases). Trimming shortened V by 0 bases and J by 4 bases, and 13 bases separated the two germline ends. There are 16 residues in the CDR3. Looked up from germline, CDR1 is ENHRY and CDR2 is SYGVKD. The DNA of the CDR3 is TGTGCCATCAGTGAGTCGAGGACAGCCATGAATCAGCCCCAGCATTTT. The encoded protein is CAISESRTAMNQPQHF.

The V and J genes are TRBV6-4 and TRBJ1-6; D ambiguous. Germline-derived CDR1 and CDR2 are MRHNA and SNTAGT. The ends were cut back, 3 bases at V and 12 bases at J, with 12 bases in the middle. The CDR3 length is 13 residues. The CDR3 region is CASSEDPGGPLHF. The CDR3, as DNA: TGTGCCAGCAGTGAGGACCCGGGCGGACCCCTCCACTTT.

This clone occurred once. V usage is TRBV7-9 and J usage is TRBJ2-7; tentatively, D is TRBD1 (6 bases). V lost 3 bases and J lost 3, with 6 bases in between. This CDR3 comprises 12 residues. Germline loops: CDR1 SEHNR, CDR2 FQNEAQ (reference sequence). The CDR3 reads CASSLTGYEQYF. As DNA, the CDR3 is TGTGCCAGCAGCTTGACAGGCTACGAGCAGTACTTC.

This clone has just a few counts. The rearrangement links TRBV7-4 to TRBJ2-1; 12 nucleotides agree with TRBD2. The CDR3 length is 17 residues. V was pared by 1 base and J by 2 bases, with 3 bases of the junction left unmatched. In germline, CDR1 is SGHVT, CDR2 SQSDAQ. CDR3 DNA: TGTGCCAGCAGCTTAGGGGGACTAGCGGGTACCTACAATGAGCAGTTCTTC. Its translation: CASSLGGLAGTYNEQFF. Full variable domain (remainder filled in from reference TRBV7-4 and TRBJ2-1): GAGVSQSPRYKVAKRGRDVALRCDSISGHVTLYWYRQTLGQGSEVLTYSQSDAQRDKSGRPSGRFSAERPERSVSTLKIQRTEQGDSAVYLCASSLGGLAGTYNEQFFGPGTRLTVL.

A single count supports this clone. In nucleotides, the CDR3 is TGTGCCAGCAGGTTACAGGGGAATGGCTACACCTTC. This sequence encodes CASRLQGNGYTF. V is TRBV12-3 or TRBV12-4 and J is TRBJ1-2, with TRBD1 matching over 7 bases. The CDR3 loop spans 12 amino acids. The V gene end was trimmed by 6 bases and the J gene end by 6 bases; junction bases not matched to a gene: 4.

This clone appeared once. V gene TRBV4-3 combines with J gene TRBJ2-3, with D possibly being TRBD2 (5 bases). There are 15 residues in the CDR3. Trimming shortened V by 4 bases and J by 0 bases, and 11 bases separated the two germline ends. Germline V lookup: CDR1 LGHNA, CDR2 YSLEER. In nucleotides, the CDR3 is TGCGCCAGCAGCCCGGACCGCGGGAGCACAGATACGCAGTATTTT. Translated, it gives CASSPDRGSTDTQYF.

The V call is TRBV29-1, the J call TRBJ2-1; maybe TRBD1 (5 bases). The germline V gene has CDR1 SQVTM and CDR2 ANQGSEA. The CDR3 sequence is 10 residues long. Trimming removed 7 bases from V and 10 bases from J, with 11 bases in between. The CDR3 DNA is TGCAGCGCCTTGAACAGGGAGCAGTTCTTC. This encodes CSALNREQFF.

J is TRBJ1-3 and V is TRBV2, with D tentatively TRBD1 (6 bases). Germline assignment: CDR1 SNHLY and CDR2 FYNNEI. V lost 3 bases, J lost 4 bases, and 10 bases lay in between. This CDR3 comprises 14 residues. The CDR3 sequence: CASSDNRVGNTIYF. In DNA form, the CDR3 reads TGTGCCAGCAGTGACAACAGGGTAGGAAACACCATATATTTT.

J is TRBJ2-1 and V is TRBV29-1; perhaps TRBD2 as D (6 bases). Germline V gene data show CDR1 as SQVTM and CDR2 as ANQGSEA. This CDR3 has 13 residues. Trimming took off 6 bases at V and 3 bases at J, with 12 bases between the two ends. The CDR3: CSVPGEIYNEQFF. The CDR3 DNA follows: TGCAGCGTGCCGGGGGAAATCTACAATGAGCAGTTCTTC.

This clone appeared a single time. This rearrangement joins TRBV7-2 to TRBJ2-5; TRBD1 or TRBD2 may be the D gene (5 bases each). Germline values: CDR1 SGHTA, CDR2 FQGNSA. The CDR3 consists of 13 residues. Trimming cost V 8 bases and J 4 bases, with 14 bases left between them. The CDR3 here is CASRQSGRETQYF. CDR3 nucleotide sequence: TGTGCCAGCCGCCAGTCGGGACGAGAGACCCAGTACTTC.

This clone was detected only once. The CDR3 sequence: CASSILGESSYEQYF. CDR3 DNA: TGTGCCAGCAGCATTCTGGGGGAGAGCTCCTACGAGCAGTACTTC. The chain joins TRBV28 to TRBJ2-7; D may correspond to TRBD1 or TRBD2 (5 bases each). CDR1 and CDR2 (germline): MDHEN, SYDVKM. CDR3 size: 15 residues. V was clipped by 6 bases and J by 0 bases, with 15 bases between them.

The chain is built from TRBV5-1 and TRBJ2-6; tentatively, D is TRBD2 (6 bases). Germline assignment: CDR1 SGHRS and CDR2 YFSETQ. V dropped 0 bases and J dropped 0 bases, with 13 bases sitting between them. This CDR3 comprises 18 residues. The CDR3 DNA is TGCGCCAGCAGCTTGGCCTCGGGAGCTGGCTCTGGGGCCAACGTCCTGACTTTC. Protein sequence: CASSLASGAGSGANVLTF. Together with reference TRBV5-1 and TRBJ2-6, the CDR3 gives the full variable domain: KAGVTQTPRYLIKTRGQQVTLSCSPISGHRSVSWYQQTPGQGLQFLFEYFSETQRNKGNFPGRFSGRQFSNSRSEMNVSTLELGDSALYLCASSLASGAGSGANVLTFGAGSRLTVL.

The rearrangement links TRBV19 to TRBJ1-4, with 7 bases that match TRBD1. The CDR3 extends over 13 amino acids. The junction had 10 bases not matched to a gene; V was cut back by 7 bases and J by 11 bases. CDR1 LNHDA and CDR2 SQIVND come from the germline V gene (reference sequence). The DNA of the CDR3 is TGTGCCAGTACCAGATTGCAGACAGGGAAACTGTTTTTT. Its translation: CASTRLQTGKLFF.